The 27 T cell receptor beta chains given below trace back to one sample, sequenced in a study of cytomegalovirus exposure and HLA in healthy donors. PCR amplification relied on 60 Vbeta primers (plus 13 Jbeta primers). Only in-frame clones appear in the TCRdb table, and some are missing; sequencing was by immunoSEQ multiplex PCR. The sample consists of about 140,000 clones, about 85% of them appearing once. Sequenced input: PBMCs. Receptors originate from a female donor in good health and CMV-seronegative.

The rearrangement links TRBV5-1 to TRBJ2-3; possibly TRBD2 for D (6 bases). Germline CDR1 SGHRS, CDR2 YFSETQ. The CDR3 sequence is 15 residues long. V shed 0 bases and J shed 4 bases, with 12 bases lying between them. CDR3 bases: TGCGCCAGCAGCTTGGCGGCAGGGACTGCAGATACGCAGTATTTT. The encoded protein is CASSLAAGTADTQYF.

The V gene is TRBV11-3, the J gene TRBJ2-2, with D maybe TRBD2 (5 bases). Germline lookup yields CDR1 SGHNT and CDR2 YENEEA. The V and J ends lost 8 bases and 2 bases respectively, with 15 bases between them. The CDR3 is 15 residues long. The CDR3 sequence: CASGIAITNTGELFF. The DNA for the CDR3 is TGTGCCAGCGGAATAGCGATTACTAACACCGGGGAGCTGTTTTTT.

The rearrangement uses TRBV18 and TRBJ1-6, with a possible D match to TRBD1 (6 bases). The CDR3 contains 14 residues. Per germline, CDR1 KGHSH and CDR2 LQKENI. V shed 3 bases and J shed 7 bases, with 10 bases lying between them. In DNA form, the CDR3 reads TGTGCCAGCTCACCTGAAACAGGGAATTCACCCCTCCACTTT. Protein: CASSPETGNSPLHF.

CDR3 protein: CASSATGAFRSYTF. The CDR3, as DNA: TGTGCCAGCAGTGCGACAGGGGCCTTTCGAAGCTACACCTTC. The chain is built from TRBV6-1 and TRBJ1-2, with 8 bases fitting TRBD1. The CDR3 covers 14 residues. J lost 9 bases, V lost 4 bases, and 10 bases had no gene match. CDR1 and CDR2 (germline): MNHNS, SASEGT.

The count of this clone is one. This chain joins TRBV5-6 and TRBJ2-3; tentative D call: TRBD2 (5 bases). The CDR3 has 14 amino acids. V lost 1 base to trimming and J lost 1 base, with 7 bases between them. The germline V gene encodes CDR1 SGHDT and CDR2 YYEEEE. The CDR3 reads CASSLWGGTDTQYF. In nucleotides, the CDR3 is TGTGCCAGCAGCTTGTGGGGAGGCACAGATACGCAGTATTTT. Full variable domain (missing parts from reference TRBV5-6 and TRBJ2-3): DAGVTQSPTHLIKTRGQQVTLRCSPKSGHDTVSWYQQALGQGPQFIFQYYEEEERQRGNFPDRFSGHQFPNYSSELNVNALLLGDSALYLCASSLWGGTDTQYFGPGTRLTVL.

The chain has TRBV7-9 and TRBJ1-2, with a tentative D call TRBD1 (5 bases). The length of the CDR3 is 15 residues. Germline-derived CDR1 and CDR2 are SEHNR and FQNEAQ (reference sequence). Trimming stripped 1 base from V and 2 bases from J, with 11 bases between. The CDR3 here is CASSLDPGSNYGYTF. CDR3 sequence (DNA): TGTGCCAGCAGCTTAGACCCAGGGTCCAACTATGGCTACACCTTC. Supplemented by reference TRBV7-9 and TRBJ1-2, the full variable domain reads DTGVSQNPRHKITKRGQNVTFRCDPISEHNRLYWYRQTLGQGPEFLTYFQNEAQLEKSRLLSDRFSAERPKGSFSTLEIQRTEQGDSAMYLCASSLDPGSNYGYTFGSGTRLTVV.

The V gene is TRBV9, the J gene TRBJ2-1, with D possibly TRBD2 on 6 matching bases. Germline V gene lookup returns CDR1 SGDLS and CDR2 YYNGEE. Trimming pared 3 bases from V and 0 bases from J, leaving 25 bases between. The CDR3 length is 20 residues. The CDR3 here is CASSAAIPRSLASSYNEQFF. For the CDR3, the DNA is TGTGCCAGCAGCGCCGCCATCCCCCGATCTCTAGCGAGCTCCTACAATGAGCAGTTCTTC.

V and J are TRBV5-5 and TRBJ2-1; 16 nucleotides match TRBD2. V was pared by 0 bases and J by 10 bases, with 4 bases of the junction left unmatched. The germline V gene has CDR1 SGHKS and CDR2 YYEKEE (reference sequence). This CDR3 is 16 amino acids long. CDR3: CASSLARGLAGGEQFF. CDR3 DNA sequence: TGTGCCAGCAGCTTGGCCCGGGGACTAGCGGGGGGGGAGCAGTTCTTC.

This clone was seen a few times. J is TRBJ1-2 and V is TRBV27; 9 bases match TRBD1. J gave up 4 bases and V 6 bases, and 3 bases lay outside the gene matches. The length of the CDR3 is 13 residues. Germline loops: CDR1 MNHEY, CDR2 SMNVEV (reference sequence). The CDR3 DNA reads as TGTGCCAGCAGCCCGACAGGGGGCTATGGCTACACCTTC. It translates to CASSPTGGYGYTF.

The chain joins TRBV5-6 to TRBJ1-1; TRBD1 aligns across 9 bases. This CDR3 has 14 amino acids. V gave up 4 bases and J gave up 4 bases; unmatched junction bases: 5. The V gene's germline CDR1 is SGHDT and CDR2 YYEEEE. In DNA form, the CDR3 reads TGTGCCAGCAGCCTGACAGGGGGAAGCACTGAAGCTTTCTTT. Translation: CASSLTGGSTEAFF.

This chain joins TRBV4-1 and TRBJ2-7; the match to TRBD2 covers 7 bases. CDR3 length: 12 residues. Germline CDR1 and CDR2: MGHRA and YSYEKL. J was trimmed by 5 bases and V by 7 bases; bases with no gene match: 5. CDR3 sequence (DNA): TGCGCCAGCACAAGCGGGAATGACGAGCAGTACTTC. Translation: CASTSGNDEQYF.

This clone was counted only a few times. This rearrangement joins TRBV27 to TRBJ1-1; 7 bases align to TRBD1. This CDR3 has 14 residues. Trimming cost V 3 bases and J 7 bases; bases outside gene matches: 8. CDR1 is MNHEY, CDR2 SMNVEV, per germline (reference sequence). The CDR3 reads CASSFKHTGDEAFF. The CDR3 nucleotides read TGTGCCAGCAGTTTCAAACATACAGGGGATGAAGCTTTCTTT.

The chain combines TRBV7-3 with TRBJ2-3, with TRBD1 identical over 8 bases. Trimming took 6 bases from V and 4 from J; bases not matched to a gene: 3. The CDR3 runs to 13 residues. Germline V gene sequence: CDR1 SGHTA, CDR2 FQGTGA. This CDR3 reads CASSPGGPDTQYF. CDR3 in DNA: TGTGCCAGCAGTCCAGGGGGCCCAGATACGCAGTATTTT.

V usage is TRBV2 and J usage is TRBJ2-5, with D perhaps matching TRBD1 (6 bases). Trimming removed 3 bases from V and 5 bases from J, with 10 bases in between. The CDR3 sequence is 13 residues long. Germline lookup yields CDR1 SNHLY and CDR2 FYNNEI. As DNA, the CDR3 is TGTGCCAGCAGTGACAGGGGTGGGGAGACCCAGTACTTC. Translating gives CASSDRGGETQYF.

The rearrangement links TRBV4-1 to TRBJ2-5; 15 bases align to TRBD2. J gave up 5 bases and V 0 bases, and 10 bases lay outside the gene matches. Germline loops: CDR1 MGHRA, CDR2 YSYEKL. CDR3 length equals 19 residues. Written as DNA, the CDR3 is TGCGCCAGCAGCCAAGAAAGGTTTGGGACTAGCGGGGGGTTGGAGACCCAGTACTTC. Protein: CASSQERFGTSGGLETQYF.

The chain couples TRBV28 to TRBJ2-7, with 11 nucleotides matching TRBD2. With V trimmed by 6 bases and J by 2 bases, 6 bases remained unmatched. The CDR3 consists of 15 residues. Germline CDR1 reads MDHEN; CDR2 reads SYDVKM. The CDR3 DNA is TGTGCCAGCAGCCCATCGACTAGCGGGGCCTACGAGCAGTACTTC. Protein product: CASSPSTSGAYEQYF.

This rearrangement joins TRBV7-8 to TRBJ1-2; D possibly corresponds to TRBD1 (6 bases). Trimming cost V 1 base and J 6 bases, with 12 bases left between them. Looked up from germline, CDR1 is SGHVS and CDR2 is FQNEAQ. This CDR3 comprises 14 residues. The CDR3 region is CASSLDRVSNGYTF. The CDR3 DNA follows: TGTGCCAGCAGCTTAGACAGGGTTTCGAATGGCTACACCTTC. Full variable domain (missing parts from reference TRBV7-8 and TRBJ1-2): GAGVSQSPRYKVAKRGQDVALRCDPISGHVSLFWYQQALGQGPEFLTYFQNEAQLDKSGLPSDRFFAERPEGSVSTLKIQRTQQEDSAVYLCASSLDRVSNGYTFGSGTRLTVV.

V gene TRBV7-6 combines with J gene TRBJ2-7; 9 nucleotides agree with TRBD2. Germline loops: CDR1 SGHVS, CDR2 FNYEAQ. J lost 5 bases, V lost 5 bases, and 10 bases had no gene match. The CDR3 contains 15 residues. CDR3: CASSPASGAGNEQYF. The CDR3 nucleotides are TGTGCCAGCAGCCCGGCTAGCGGGGCTGGGAACGAGCAGTACTTC.

The chain combines TRBV5-1 with TRBJ2-2, with 9 bases aligning to TRBD1. This CDR3 contains 14 residues. Germline V gene lookup returns CDR1 SGHRS and CDR2 YFSETQ. Trimming cost V 5 bases and J 5 bases; bases outside gene matches: 4. CDR3 in amino acids: CASRMGQGTGELFF. DNA for the CDR3: TGCGCCAGCAGAATGGGACAGGGAACCGGGGAGCTGTTTTTT.

A note on this clone: Relative to the germline gene, one junction end is altered; a read error may explain this. The chain couples TRBV5-5 to TRBJ2-7, with 9 bases that match TRBD2. The V gene's germline CDR1 is SGHKS and CDR2 YYEKEE (reference sequence). There are 15 residues in the CDR3. CDR3 nucleotides: TGTGCCAGCACCTTGGGGTTTAGCGGGAGTTACGAGCAGTACTTC. This codes for CASTLGFSGSYEQYF.

Concerning this clone itself: Germline and junction disagree at one end, which may indicate a read error. This chain connects TRBV28 to TRBJ1-4, with TRBD1 matching 9 bases. The CDR3 loop spans 14 amino acids. The germline gives CDR1 MDHEN, CDR2 SYDVKM. CDR3: CASRKQGAKEKLFF. The CDR3 nucleotides are TGTGCCAGCAGAAAACAGGGGGCTAAGGAAAAACTGTTTTTT.

This chain links TRBV7-9 with TRBJ1-2; D is unclear. Germline V gene sequence: CDR1 SEHNR, CDR2 FQNEAQ (reference sequence). The V and J ends lost 1 base and 7 bases respectively, with 7 bases between them. CDR3 size: 12 residues. The CDR3 region has the DNA TGTGCCAGCAGCTTAGATGAGGGTGGCTACACCTTC. Its protein product is CASSLDEGGYTF.

The V call is TRBV15, the J call TRBJ1-5; TRBD1 agrees at 9 bases. V shed 3 bases and J 11 bases; nucleotides not matched to a gene: 8. Germline lookup yields CDR1 LNHNV and CDR2 YYDKDF (reference sequence). CDR3 size: 14 residues. The CDR3 sequence: CATSRTGGGMAQHF. CDR3 nucleotide sequence: TGTGCCACCAGCAGGACAGGGGGAGGTATGGCCCAGCATTTT.

The chain employs TRBV4-1 and TRBJ1-6; no clear D gene. The CDR3 is 15 amino acids. V lost 4 bases and J lost 10, with 17 bases in between. The germline gives CDR1 MGHRA, CDR2 YSYEKL. CDR3 in amino acids: CASSLDTYGASPLHF. CDR3 DNA: TGCGCCAGCAGCCTCGACACCTACGGTGCCTCACCCCTCCACTTT.

The gene calls are TRBV27 and TRBJ2-1; 10 bases are shared with TRBD2. The germline CDR1 and CDR2 sequences are MNHEY and SMNVEV (reference sequence). CDR3 length: 16 amino acids. With 6 bases clipped from V and 4 bases from J, the junction kept 9 bases outside the gene matches. CDR3 loop: CASRRVAGGGYNEQFF. The CDR3 nucleotides are TGTGCCAGCAGGAGGGTAGCGGGAGGTGGGTACAATGAGCAGTTCTTC.

This clone has at least ten counts. The rearrangement joins TRBV14 to TRBJ1-1, with D possibly TRBD1 on 5 matching bases. Trimming took off 3 bases at V and 3 bases at J, with 17 bases between the two ends. Per the germline V gene, CDR1 is SGHDN and CDR2 is FVKESK. The CDR3 covers 16 residues. CDR3 DNA sequence: TGTGCCAGCAGCCAGCGCGCGGTGTGGGGGGACACTGAAGCTTTCTTT. This encodes CASSQRAVWGDTEAFF.

The V gene is TRBV4-1, the J gene TRBJ1-1; weak D call: TRBD1 (6 bases). The germline CDR1 and CDR2 sequences are MGHRA and YSYEKL. This CDR3 region has 16 residues. V lost 1 base to trimming and J lost 2 bases, with 14 bases between them. This chain's CDR3 is CASSQGGRGQNTEAFF. As DNA, the CDR3 is TGCGCCAGCAGCCAAGGTGGCAGGGGCCAAAACACTGAAGCTTTCTTT.